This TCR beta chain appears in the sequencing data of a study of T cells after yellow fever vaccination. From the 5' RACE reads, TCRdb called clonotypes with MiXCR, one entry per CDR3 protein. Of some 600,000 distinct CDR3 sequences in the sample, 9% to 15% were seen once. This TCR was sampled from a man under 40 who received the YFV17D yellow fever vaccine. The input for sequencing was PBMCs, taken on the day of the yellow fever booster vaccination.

The CDR3 DNA sequence: TGTGCCACCAGCAGAGCTGGGACGTATCAGCCCCAGCATTTT. Translating it yields CATSRAGTYQPQHF. The chain couples TRBV15 to TRBJ1-5; perhaps TRBD1 as D (5 bases). V shed 1 base and J shed 5 bases, with 9 bases lying between them. The CDR3 spans 14 residues. Germline assignment: CDR1 LNHNV and CDR2 YYDKDF (reference sequence).